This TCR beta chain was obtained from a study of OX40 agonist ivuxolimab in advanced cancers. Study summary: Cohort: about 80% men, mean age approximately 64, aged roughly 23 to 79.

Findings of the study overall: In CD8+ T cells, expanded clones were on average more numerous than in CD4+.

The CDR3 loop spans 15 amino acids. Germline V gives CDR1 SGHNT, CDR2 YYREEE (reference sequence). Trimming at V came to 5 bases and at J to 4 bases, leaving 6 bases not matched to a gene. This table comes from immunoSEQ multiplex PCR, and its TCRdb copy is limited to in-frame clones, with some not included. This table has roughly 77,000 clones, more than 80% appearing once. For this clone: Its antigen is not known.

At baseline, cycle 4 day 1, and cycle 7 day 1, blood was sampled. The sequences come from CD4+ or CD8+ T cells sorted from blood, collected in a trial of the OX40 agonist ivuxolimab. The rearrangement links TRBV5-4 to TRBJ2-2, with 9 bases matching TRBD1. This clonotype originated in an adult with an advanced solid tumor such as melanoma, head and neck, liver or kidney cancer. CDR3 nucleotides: TGTGCCAGCAGTCCACAGGGGGCAGGCACCGGGGAGCTGTTTTTT. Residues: CASSPQGAGTGELFF.